This T cell receptor (beta chain) comes out of a study of synovial regulatory T cells in juvenile arthritis. Median age around 11 years (roughly 2.4-22.9); median disease duration about 7 years (0.2-19.1). Germline V gene data show CDR1 as MNHNY and CDR2 as SVGAGI (reference sequence). CDR3 length equals 16 residues. The nucleotide record is missing. The assay was immunoSEQ multiplex PCR, and TCRdb's table has in-frame clones only and misses some. The sample holds about 10,000 clones. Sequencing input: Treg cells from blood. The subset here: remaining (HLA-DR-negative) circulating blood Treg cells. J is TRBJ1-3 and V is TRBV6-6. The receptor comes from a donor between 2 and 29 years old with juvenile idiopathic arthritis. CDR3 amino acids: CASSYLGVPWGNTIYF.